The entry below gives a single TCR beta chain sequence along with its context. This table comes from immunoSEQ multiplex PCR, and its TCRdb copy is limited to in-frame clones, with some not included. The data hold more than 95,000 clones, with approximately 84% observed a single time. This sample was taken from a study of blood T cell repertoires in COVID-19. Study summary: Sources were T cells, B-cell-depleted T cells, or PBMCs; the material itself was cDNA or gDNA.

CDR1 SNHLY and CDR2 FYNNEI come from the germline V gene. V gave up 2 bases and J gave up 3 bases; unmatched junction bases: 6. This CDR3 is built from 15 residues. The source is a man in his 60s with acute or convalescent COVID-19. The sequenced sample consisted of peripheral blood. The genes are TRBV2 and TRBJ2-7, with 8 bases matching TRBD1. The CDR3 sequence: CASSERTGKVYEQYF. The CDR3 DNA sequence: TGTGCCAGCAGTGAACGGACAGGGAAGGTCTACGAGCAGTACTTC. Full variable domain (missing parts from reference TRBV2 and TRBJ2-7): EPEVTQTPSHQVTQMGQEVILRCVPISNHLYFYWYRQILGQKVEFLVSFYNNEISEKSEIFDDQFSVERPDGSNFTLKIRSTKLEDSAMYFCASSERTGKVYEQYFGPGTRLTVT.